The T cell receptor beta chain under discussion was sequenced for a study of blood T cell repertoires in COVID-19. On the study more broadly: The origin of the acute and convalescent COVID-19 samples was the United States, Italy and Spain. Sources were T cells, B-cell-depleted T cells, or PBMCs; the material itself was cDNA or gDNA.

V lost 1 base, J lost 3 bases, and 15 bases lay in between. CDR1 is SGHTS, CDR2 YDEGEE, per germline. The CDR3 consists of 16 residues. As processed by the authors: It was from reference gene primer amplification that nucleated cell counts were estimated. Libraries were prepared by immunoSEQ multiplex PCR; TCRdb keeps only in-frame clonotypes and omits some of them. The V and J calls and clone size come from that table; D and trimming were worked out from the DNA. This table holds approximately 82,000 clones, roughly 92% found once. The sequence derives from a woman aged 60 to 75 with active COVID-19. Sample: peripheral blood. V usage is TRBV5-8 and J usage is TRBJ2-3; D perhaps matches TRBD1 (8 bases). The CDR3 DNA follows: TGTGCCAGCAGCTTGAACAGGGGGGGACGGACAGATACGCAGTATTTT. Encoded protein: CASSLNRGGRTDTQYF.